Given below is one T cell receptor (beta chain) in context. As yet, its antigen is unknown. Using its own MiXCR run on the RT-PCR reads, TCRdb lists one record per CDR3 protein. The table includes approximately 310,000 distinct CDR3 sequences, 21% detected once. This sample stems from a study of response to subunit inactivated influenza vaccine. General study points: Seasonal influenza vaccination, on each occasion, was suggested by the authors to recruit few new T cells.

This receptor was taken from a man aged 50 to 69 who received an inactivated influenza vaccine. This specimen was PBMCs from blood, taken about 20 months after vaccination.

The DNA of the CDR3 is TGTGCCAGCAGCGAACTGGGCGGGGAGACCCAGTACTTC. As protein: CASSELGGETQYF. The chain is built from TRBV9 and TRBJ2-5; tentatively, D is TRBD2 (5 bases). V lost 3 bases and J lost 5, with 11 bases in between. There are 13 residues in the CDR3. Germline V gene lookup returns CDR1 SGDLS and CDR2 YYNGEE.